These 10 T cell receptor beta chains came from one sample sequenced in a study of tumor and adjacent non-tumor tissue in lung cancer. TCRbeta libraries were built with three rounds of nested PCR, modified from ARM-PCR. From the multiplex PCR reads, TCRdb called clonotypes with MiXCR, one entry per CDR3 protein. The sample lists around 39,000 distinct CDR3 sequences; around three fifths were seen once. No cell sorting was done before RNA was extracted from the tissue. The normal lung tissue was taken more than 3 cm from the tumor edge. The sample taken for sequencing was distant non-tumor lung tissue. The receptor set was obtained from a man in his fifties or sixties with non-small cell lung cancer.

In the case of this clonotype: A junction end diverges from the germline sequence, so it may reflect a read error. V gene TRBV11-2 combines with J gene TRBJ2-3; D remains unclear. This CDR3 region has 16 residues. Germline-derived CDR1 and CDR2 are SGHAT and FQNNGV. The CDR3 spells CASSLEFGHPPDAQYF. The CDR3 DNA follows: TGTGCCAGTAGCTTAGAATTCGGTCATCCCCCCGATGCGCAGTATTTT. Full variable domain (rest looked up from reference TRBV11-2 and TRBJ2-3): EAGVAQSPRYKIIEKRQSVAFWCNPISGHATLYWYQQILGQGPKLLIQFQNNGVVDDSQLPKDRFSAERLKGVDSTLKIQPAKLEDSAVYLCASSLEFGHPPDAQYFGPGTRLTVL.

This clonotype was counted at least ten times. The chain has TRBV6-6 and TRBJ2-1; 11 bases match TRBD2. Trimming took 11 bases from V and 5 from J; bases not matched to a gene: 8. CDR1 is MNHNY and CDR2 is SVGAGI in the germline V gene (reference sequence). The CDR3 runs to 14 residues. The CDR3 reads CAGRDSGGDNEQFF. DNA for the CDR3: TGTGCCGGAAGAGATAGCGGGGGGGACAATGAGCAGTTCTTC.

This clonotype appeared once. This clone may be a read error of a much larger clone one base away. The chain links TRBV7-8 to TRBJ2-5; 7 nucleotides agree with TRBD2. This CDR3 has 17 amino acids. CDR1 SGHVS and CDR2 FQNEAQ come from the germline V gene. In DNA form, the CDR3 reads TGTGTCAGCAGCTTAGGGTTTGGCGGGAGCGAGCAAGAGACCCAGTACTTC. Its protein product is CVSSLGFGGSEQETQYF. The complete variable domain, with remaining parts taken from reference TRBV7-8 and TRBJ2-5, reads GAGVSQSPRYKVAKRGQDVALRCDPISGHVSLFWYQQALGQGPEFLTYFQNEAQLDKSGLPSDRFFAERPEGSVSTLKIQRTQQEDSAVYLCVSSLGFGGSEQETQYFGPGTRLLVL.

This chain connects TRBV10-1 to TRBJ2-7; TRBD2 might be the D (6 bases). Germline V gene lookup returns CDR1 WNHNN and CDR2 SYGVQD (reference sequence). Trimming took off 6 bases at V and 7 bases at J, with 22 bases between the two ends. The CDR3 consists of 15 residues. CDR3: CASSDGSSGRSEQYF. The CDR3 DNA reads TGCGCCAGCAGCGATGGTTCTAGTGGGAGGAGTGAGCAGTACTTC.

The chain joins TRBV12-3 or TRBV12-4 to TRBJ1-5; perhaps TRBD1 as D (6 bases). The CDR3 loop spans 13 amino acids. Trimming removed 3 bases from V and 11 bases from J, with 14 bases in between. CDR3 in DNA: TGTGCCAGCAGTTTGGCAGCGGCAGGGGCCCAGCATTTT. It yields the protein CASSLAAAGAQHF.

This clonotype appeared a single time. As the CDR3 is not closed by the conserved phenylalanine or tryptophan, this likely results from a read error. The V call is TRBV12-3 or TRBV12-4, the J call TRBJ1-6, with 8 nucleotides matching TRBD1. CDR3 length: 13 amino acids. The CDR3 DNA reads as TGTGCAAGCAGTGGGCAGGGGGCATCACCCCTCCACTCT. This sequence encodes CASSGQGASPLHS.

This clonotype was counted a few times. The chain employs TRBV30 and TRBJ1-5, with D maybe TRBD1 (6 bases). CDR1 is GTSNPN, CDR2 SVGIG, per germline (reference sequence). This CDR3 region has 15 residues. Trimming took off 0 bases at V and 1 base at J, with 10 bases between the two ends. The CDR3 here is CAWSVPGQSNQPQHF. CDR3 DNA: TGTGCCTGGAGTGTACCGGGACAAAGCAATCAGCCCCAGCATTTT.

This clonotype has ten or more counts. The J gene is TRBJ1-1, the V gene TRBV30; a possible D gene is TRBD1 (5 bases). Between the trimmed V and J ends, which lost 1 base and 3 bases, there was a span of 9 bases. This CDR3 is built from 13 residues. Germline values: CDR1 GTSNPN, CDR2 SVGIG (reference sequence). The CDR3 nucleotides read TGTGCCTGGAGTGAGGCGGGACACACTGAAGCTTTCTTT. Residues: CAWSEAGHTEAFF.

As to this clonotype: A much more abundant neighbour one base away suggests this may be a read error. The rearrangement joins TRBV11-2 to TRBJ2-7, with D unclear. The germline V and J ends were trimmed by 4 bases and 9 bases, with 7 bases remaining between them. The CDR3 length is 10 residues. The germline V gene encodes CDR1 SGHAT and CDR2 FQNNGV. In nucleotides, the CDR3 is TGTGCCAGCAGCTCGGTGGGGCAGTACTTC. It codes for CASSSVGQYF.

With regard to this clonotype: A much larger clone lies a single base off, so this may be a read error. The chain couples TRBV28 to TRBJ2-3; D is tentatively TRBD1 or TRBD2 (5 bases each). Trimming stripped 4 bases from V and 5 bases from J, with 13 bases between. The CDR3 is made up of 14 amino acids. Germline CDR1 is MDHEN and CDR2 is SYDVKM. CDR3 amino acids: CASSCGGAIDTQYF. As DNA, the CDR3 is TGTGCCAGCAGTTGTGGGGGAGCGATAGATACGCAGTATTTT.